The sequence of this T cell receptor (beta chain) was determined in a study of blood T cells in healthy people across ages. It was with a sample-barcoded 5' primer and a J-beta primer mix that a second PCR of about 6 to 12 cycles was run. A single record per CDR3 protein comes from TCRdb applying MiXCR to the 5' RACE reads. Of about a million distinct CDR3 sequences listed, about 48% are singletons. This receptor was obtained from a man under 40 in good health. The sequenced sample consisted of blood.

The CDR3 loop is CASSGQGIKKLFF. CDR3 coding DNA: TGTGCCAGCAGTGGACAGGGGATTAAAAAACTGTTTTTT. The rearrangement uses TRBV7-2 and TRBJ1-4; 9 bases line up with TRBD1. V was pared by 6 bases and J by 9 bases, with 5 bases of the junction left unmatched. The germline V gene encodes CDR1 SGHTA and CDR2 FQGNSA. There are 13 residues in the CDR3.